A single sample gave rise to the 19 T cell receptor beta chains below, sequenced in a study of vaccination effects on CD4 cells after COVID-19. These receptors' targets are unknown. Generated by immunoSEQ multiplex PCR, the TCRdb table keeps only in-frame clones and is missing some. This table has tens of thousands of clones, less than 80% appearing once. With more than 9 days of culture completed, CD4+ T cells were isolated. All study participants received two doses of BNT162b2 or mRNA-1273 vaccine. The sequencing here drew on CD4+ T cells from PBMCs cultured without peptide, taken after COVID-19 vaccination. The receptor source for this set is a human donor who received a COVID-19 vaccine.

This clone was found a few times. The gene calls are TRBV30 and TRBJ2-1; maybe TRBD2 (6 bases). Germline V gene sequence: CDR1 GTSNPN, CDR2 SVGIG (reference sequence). This CDR3 spans 14 amino acids. Trimming pared 2 bases from V and 7 bases from J, leaving 15 bases between. CDR3 loop: CAWSRLVVGNEQFF. DNA for the CDR3: TGTGCCTGGAGTCGACTAGTCGTAGGGAATGAGCAGTTCTTC.

This clone has just a few counts. V is TRBV5-1 and J is TRBJ1-1; D call uncertain. The CDR3 contains 13 residues. Germline-derived CDR1 and CDR2 are SGHRS and YFSETQ. V lost 6 bases, J lost 3 bases, and 12 bases lay in between. CDR3 sequence: CASMKSTDTEAFF. As DNA, the CDR3 is TGCGCCAGCATGAAGAGCACGGACACTGAAGCTTTCTTT.

The V call is TRBV9, the J call TRBJ2-3, with D perhaps matching TRBD1 or TRBD2 (7 bases each). Germline lookup yields CDR1 SGDLS and CDR2 YYNGEE. The CDR3 consists of 13 residues. V gave up 7 bases and J gave up 1 base, with 10 bases separating them. The CDR3 DNA is TGTGCCAGCCAGGGGGGGGGCACAGATACGCAGTATTTT. It yields the protein CASQGGGTDTQYF.

J is TRBJ1-3 and V is TRBV2; weak D call: TRBD1 (5 bases). Germline V CDR1 and CDR2: SNHLY, FYNNEI. There are 14 residues in the CDR3. V was trimmed by 8 bases and J by 0 bases, leaving 11 bases between them. CDR3 region: CASVPGVSGNTIYF. The CDR3 coding sequence is TGTGCCAGCGTTCCGGGGGTCTCTGGAAACACCATATATTTT.

This sequence joins TRBV18 and TRBJ1-2; TRBD1 might be the D (6 bases). The CDR3 length is 13 residues. Per the germline V gene, CDR1 is KGHSH and CDR2 is LQKENI. V lost 5 bases, J lost 4 bases, and 11 bases lay in between. In DNA, the CDR3 is TGTGCCAGCTCATCCGGGACAACCTATGGCTACACCTTC. This sequence encodes CASSSGTTYGYTF.

The chain couples TRBV7-2 to TRBJ2-5, with 8 bases aligning to TRBD2. Looked up from germline, CDR1 is SGHTA and CDR2 is FQGNSA. The CDR3 totals 15 residues. With 4 bases clipped from V and 4 bases from J, the junction kept 8 bases outside the gene matches. CDR3 sequence (DNA): TGTGCCAGCAGCTCCCGGGGGGGAGGAGGAGAGACCCAGTACTTC. It translates to CASSSRGGGGETQYF.

The rearrangement uses TRBV7-3 and TRBJ2-5, with D perhaps TRBD1 (5 bases). The germline V gene has CDR1 SGHTA and CDR2 FQGTGA. The V and J ends lost 3 bases and 2 bases respectively, with 10 bases between them. The CDR3 spans 14 residues. The CDR3 DNA reads TGTGCCAGCAGCTTGGCCTCAGGGCAAGAGACCCAGTACTTC. It codes for CASSLASGQETQYF.

This clone was found a few times. This chain uses TRBV6-5 with TRBJ2-2; 8 bases align to TRBD2. There are 14 residues in the CDR3. CDR1 and CDR2 (germline): MNHEY, SVGAGI. V shed 7 bases, J shed 4 bases, and the junction held 5 bases outside the gene matches. CDR3 amino acids: CASNREGFTGELFF. CDR3 DNA: TGTGCCAGCAACCGGGAGGGGTTCACCGGGGAGCTGTTTTTT.

This chain joins TRBV19 and TRBJ1-6, with TRBD1 matching over 8 bases. CDR1 is LNHDA and CDR2 is SQIVND in the germline V gene (reference sequence). The V segment lost 5 bases and the J segment 7 bases; nucleotides outside the gene matches: 7. The CDR3 runs to 15 residues. The CDR3, as DNA: TGTGCCAGTAGTTCGACAGGGGTATTCAATTCACCCCTCCACTTT. Encoded protein: CASSSTGVFNSPLHF.

The V call is TRBV6-2 or TRBV6-3, the J call TRBJ2-7; 8 nucleotides align to TRBD1. With V trimmed by 5 bases and J by 3 bases, 9 bases remained unmatched. The CDR3 runs 15 residues. In germline, CDR1 is MNHEY, CDR2 SVGEGT. CDR3 nucleotides: TGTGCCAGCAGTCCCGGAGGGACAGGAGTCTACGAGCAGTACGTC. It is translated as CASSPGGTGVYEQYV.

V is TRBV6-5 and J is TRBJ1-6; tentative D call: TRBD1 (6 bases). Trimming left V 2 bases short and J 7 bases short, with 9 bases between. Germline loops: CDR1 MNHEY, CDR2 SVGAGI. The CDR3 runs to 14 residues. The CDR3 is CASSYNRENSPLHF. CDR3 DNA: TGTGCCAGCAGTTACAACAGGGAGAATTCACCCCTCCACTTT.

The chain joins TRBV24-1 to TRBJ2-5; TRBD1 matches 8 bases. The V gene end was trimmed by 3 bases and the J gene end by 5 bases; junction bases not matched to a gene: 7. The CDR3 is 15 residues long. Germline V gene data show CDR1 as KGHDR and CDR2 as SFDVKD. CDR3 sequence reads: CATSDPQGVGETQYF. As DNA, the CDR3 is TGTGCCACCAGTGATCCACAGGGGGTGGGGGAGACCCAGTACTTC.

This clone has only one observation. J is TRBJ2-2 and V is TRBV28, with 12 bases matching TRBD2. This CDR3 has 16 residues. In germline, CDR1 is MDHEN, CDR2 SYDVKM. Losses at the gene ends were 5 bases for V and 6 bases for J; bases not matched to a gene: 7. CDR3 protein: CASSVSSGGAPGELFF. CDR3 nucleotides: TGTGCCAGCAGTGTCTCTAGCGGGGGGGCCCCCGGGGAGCTGTTTTTT.

V is TRBV7-3 and J is TRBJ1-2, with 9 bases fitting TRBD1. CDR1 and CDR2 from the germline V gene are SGHTA and FQGTGA. The CDR3 is 13 amino acids. V trimming: 4 bases; J trimming: 5 bases; junction bases outside the gene matches: 2. CDR3 region: CASSSGQGYGYTF. The CDR3 DNA reads as TGTGCCAGCAGCTCGGGACAGGGATATGGCTACACCTTC.

The chain combines TRBV30 with TRBJ1-5; D is uncertain. Trimming left V 1 base short and J 7 bases short, with 11 bases between. CDR3 length: 13 amino acids. The germline CDR1 and CDR2 sequences are GTSNPN and SVGIG (reference sequence). In DNA, the CDR3 is TGTGCCTGGAGTGAAAGGCCCTTCCAGCCCCAGCATTTT. Its protein is CAWSERPFQPQHF.

Turning to this clone: Relative to the germline gene, one junction end is altered; a read error may explain this. The chain combines TRBV2 with TRBJ2-4; the D is unclear. Germline CDR1 and CDR2: SNHLY and FYNNEI. This CDR3 contains 14 residues. The CDR3 is CASSDARANNIQYF. CDR3 sequence (DNA): TGTGCCAGCAGTGATGCTCGGGCCAATAACATTCAGTACTTC.

The chain combines TRBV7-2 with TRBJ1-2; the match to TRBD1 covers 11 bases. CDR3 length: 15 residues. Germline-derived CDR1 and CDR2 are SGHTA and FQGNSA. With V trimmed by 1 base and J by 4 bases, 2 bases remained unmatched. The CDR3 loop reads CASSLGTGGAYGYTF. The CDR3 bases are TGTGCCAGCAGCTTAGGGACAGGGGGCGCCTATGGCTACACCTTC.

The chain links TRBV24-1 to TRBJ2-3; perhaps TRBD1 as D (6 bases). The V end lost 0 bases, the J end lost 4 bases, and 10 bases lay between the germline ends. Germline loops: CDR1 KGHDR, CDR2 SFDVKD. CDR3 length equals 15 residues. CDR3 protein: CATSDLGQPADTQYF. The CDR3 region has the DNA TGTGCCACCAGTGATTTGGGACAGCCCGCAGATACGCAGTATTTT.

The chain couples TRBV3-1 (or the pseudogene TRBV3-2) to TRBJ1-5, with D maybe TRBD1 (6 bases). V dropped 3 bases and J dropped 3 bases, with 12 bases sitting between them. There are 15 residues in the CDR3. Germline V CDR1 and CDR2: LGHDT, YNNKEL (reference sequence). CDR3 DNA: TGTGCCAGCAGCCAGGCGGGACACAACAATCAGCCCCAGCATTTT. As protein: CASSQAGHNNQPQHF.